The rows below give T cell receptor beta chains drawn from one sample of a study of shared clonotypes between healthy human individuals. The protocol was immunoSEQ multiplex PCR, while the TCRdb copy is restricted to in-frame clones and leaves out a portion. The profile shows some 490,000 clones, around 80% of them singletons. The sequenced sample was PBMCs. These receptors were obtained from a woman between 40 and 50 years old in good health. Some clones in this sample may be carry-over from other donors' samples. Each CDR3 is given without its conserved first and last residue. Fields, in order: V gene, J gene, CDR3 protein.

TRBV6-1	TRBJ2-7	ASSEMLGVQY
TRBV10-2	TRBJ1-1	ASRDRSTMNTEAF
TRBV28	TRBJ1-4	ASSPAPTLNEKLF
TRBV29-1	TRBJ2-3	SVGSLADTQY
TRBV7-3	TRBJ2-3	ASSLQGGTDTQY
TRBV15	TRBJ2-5	ATSRDLPQETQY
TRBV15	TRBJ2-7	ATSRDTGAGFREQY
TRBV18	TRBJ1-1	ASSPPVGRTEAF
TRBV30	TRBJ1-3	AWRGTGLGNTIY
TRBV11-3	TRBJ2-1	ASSLVAGGDNEQF
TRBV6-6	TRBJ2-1	ASSSAERALRQF
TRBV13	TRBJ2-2	ASRWEDTGELF
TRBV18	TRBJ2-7	ASSLNGLAGVPGSYEQY
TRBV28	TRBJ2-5	ASSSPYQETQY
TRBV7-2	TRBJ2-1	ASSHSGTGGYNEQF
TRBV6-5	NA	ASSYSASGPTYEQY
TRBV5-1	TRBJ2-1	ASSLGPLGRGRDNEQF
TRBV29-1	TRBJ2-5	SVSPQGAETQY
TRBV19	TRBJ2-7	ASSGGGELVHEQY
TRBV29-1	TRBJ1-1	SVDIWNTEAF
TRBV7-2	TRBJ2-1	ASSPGTFPF
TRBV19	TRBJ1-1	ASSTGQGHTEAF
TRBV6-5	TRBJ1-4	ASSYDSRSGNEKLF
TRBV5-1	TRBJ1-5	ASSQGQVGQPQH
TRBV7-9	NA	ASSLGGGSYEQY
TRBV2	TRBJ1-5	ASSRGVANNNQPQH
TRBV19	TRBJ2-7	ASSIQPAYEQY
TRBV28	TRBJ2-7	ASSPPTGGAEQY
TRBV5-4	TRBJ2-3	ASSLGGTDTQY
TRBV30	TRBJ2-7	AWSAKQGFSYEQY
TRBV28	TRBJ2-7	ASRDAGLAGGYEQY
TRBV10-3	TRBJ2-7	AISGTSGAFEQY
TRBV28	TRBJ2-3	ASSQASDTQY
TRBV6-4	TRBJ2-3	ASRRDRGQDTQY
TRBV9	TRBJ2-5	ASSPGPRTTGSLTETQY
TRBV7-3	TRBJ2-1	ATGLARNNEQF
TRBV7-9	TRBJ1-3	ASSLGADPGNTIY
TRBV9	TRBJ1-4	ASSPRGDNEKLF
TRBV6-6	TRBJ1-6	ASSSWTGDYNSPLH
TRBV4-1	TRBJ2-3	ASSRGRGYTDTQY
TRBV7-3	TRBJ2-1	ASSLAPTTSFAEQF
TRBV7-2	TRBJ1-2	ASSLRRDRGHGYT
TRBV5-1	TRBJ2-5	ASTTGPGETQY
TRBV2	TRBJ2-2	ASKSTGTNTGELF
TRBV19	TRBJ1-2	ASSSPRGQGASGYGYT
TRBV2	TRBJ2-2	ASSPGQLTGELF
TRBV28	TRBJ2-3	ASSPRVRSTDTQY
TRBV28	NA	ASRGPAGQGINEQY
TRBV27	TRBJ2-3	ASSFNHPGGRLTDTQY
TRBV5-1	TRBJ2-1	ASSPGTRAYNEQF
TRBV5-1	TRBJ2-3	ASRTTGGASTDTQY
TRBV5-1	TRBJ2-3	ASSGDSDLKADTQY
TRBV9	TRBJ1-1	ASSLLPGHSMNTEAF
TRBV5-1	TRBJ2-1	ASSPGGLAASYNEQF